The sequence of this TCR beta chain was determined in a study of blood T cell repertoires in COVID-19. Study as a whole: Samples of COVID-19 (acute and convalescent) were obtained from the United States, Italy and Spain. Sample material is recorded as cDNA or gDNA derived from T cells, B-cell-depleted T cells, or PBMCs.

In the authors' methods: Amplification with reference gene primers provided the estimates of nucleated cell counts. Libraries were prepared by immunoSEQ multiplex PCR; TCRdb keeps only in-frame clonotypes and omits some of them. V, J and clone size are those of that table, while D and trimming were read from the DNA. The sample lists roughly 250,000 clones, under 95% occurring once. Individuals aged about 18 to 90 years were recruited from 24 US areas. This CDR3 has 15 residues. V was clipped by 5 bases and J by 7 bases, with 17 bases between them. CDR1 SGHTA and CDR2 FQGNSA come from the germline V gene.

The clonotype originates from a woman aged 40-49 years with acute COVID-19. This rearrangement joins TRBV7-2 to TRBJ2-2; D is perhaps TRBD2 (6 bases). The specimen was PBMCs or T cells enriched from blood (not recorded which). The DNA of the CDR3 is TGTGCCAGCAGCCCGGGGTGGCAGGGAGGCGGGGAGCTGTTTTTT. Encoded protein: CASSPGWQGGGELFF. The variable domain in full, with the rest retrieved from reference TRBV7-2 and TRBJ2-2, is GAGVSQSPSNKVTEKGKDVELRCDPISGHTALYWYRQSLGQGLEFLIYFQGNSAPDKSGLPSDRFSAERTGGSVSTLTIQRTQQEDSAVYLCASSPGWQGGGELFFGEGSRLTVL.